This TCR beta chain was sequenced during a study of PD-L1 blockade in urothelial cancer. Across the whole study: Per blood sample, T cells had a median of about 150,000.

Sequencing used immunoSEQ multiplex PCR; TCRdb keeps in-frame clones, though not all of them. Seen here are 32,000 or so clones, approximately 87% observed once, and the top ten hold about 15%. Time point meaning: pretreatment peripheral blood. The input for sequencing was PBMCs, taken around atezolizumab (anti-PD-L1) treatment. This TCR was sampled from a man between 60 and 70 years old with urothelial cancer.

This CDR3 reads CASTPVQGIHGYTF. The CDR3 DNA reads TGTGCCAGCACGCCCGTACAGGGGATTCATGGCTACACCTTC. The rearrangement joins TRBV9 to TRBJ1-2; 7 bases match TRBD1. V gave up 6 bases and J gave up 6 bases; unmatched junction bases: 11. Germline V lookup: CDR1 SGDLS, CDR2 YYNGEE. The CDR3 runs 14 residues.